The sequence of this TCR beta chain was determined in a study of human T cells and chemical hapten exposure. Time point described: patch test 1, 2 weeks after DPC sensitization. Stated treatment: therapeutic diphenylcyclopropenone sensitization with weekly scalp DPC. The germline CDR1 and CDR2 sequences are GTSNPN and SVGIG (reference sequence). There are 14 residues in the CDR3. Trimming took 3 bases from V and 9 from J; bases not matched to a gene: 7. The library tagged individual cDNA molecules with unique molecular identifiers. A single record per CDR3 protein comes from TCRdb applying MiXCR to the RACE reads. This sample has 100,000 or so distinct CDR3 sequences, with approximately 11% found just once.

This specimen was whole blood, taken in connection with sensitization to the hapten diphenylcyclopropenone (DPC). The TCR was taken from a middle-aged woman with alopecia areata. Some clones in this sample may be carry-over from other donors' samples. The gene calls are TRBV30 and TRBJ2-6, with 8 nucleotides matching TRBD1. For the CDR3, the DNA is TGTGCCTGGAGAGGGACAGGTCTCCTCAACGTCCTGACTTTC. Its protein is CAWRGTGLLNVLTF.